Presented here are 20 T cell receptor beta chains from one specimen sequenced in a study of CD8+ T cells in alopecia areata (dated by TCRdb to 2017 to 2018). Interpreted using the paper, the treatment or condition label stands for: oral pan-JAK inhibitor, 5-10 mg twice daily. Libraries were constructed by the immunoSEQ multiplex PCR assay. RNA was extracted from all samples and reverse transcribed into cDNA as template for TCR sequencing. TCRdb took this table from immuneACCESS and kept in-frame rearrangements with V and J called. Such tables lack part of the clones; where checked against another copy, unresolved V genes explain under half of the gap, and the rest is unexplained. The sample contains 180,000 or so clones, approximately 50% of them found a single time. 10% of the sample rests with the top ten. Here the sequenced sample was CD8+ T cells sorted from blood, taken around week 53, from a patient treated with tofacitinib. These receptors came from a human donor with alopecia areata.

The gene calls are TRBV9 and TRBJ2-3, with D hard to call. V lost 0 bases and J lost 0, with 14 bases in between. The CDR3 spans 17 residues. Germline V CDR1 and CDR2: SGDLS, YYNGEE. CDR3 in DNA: TGTGCCAGCAGCGTAGACCAGTTTCTAGATAGCACAGATACGCAGTATTTT. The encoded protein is CASSVDQFLDSTDTQYF. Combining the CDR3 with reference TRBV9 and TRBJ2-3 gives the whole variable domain DSGVTQTPKHLITATGQRVTLRCSPRSGDLSVYWYQQSLDQGLQFLIQYYNGEERAKGNILERFSAQQFPDLHSELNLSSLELGDSALYFCASSVDQFLDSTDTQYFGPGTRLTVL.

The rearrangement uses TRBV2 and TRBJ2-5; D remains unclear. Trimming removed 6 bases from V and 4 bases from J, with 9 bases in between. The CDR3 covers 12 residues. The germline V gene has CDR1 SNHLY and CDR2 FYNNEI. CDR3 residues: CASSFLGETQYF. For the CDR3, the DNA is TGTGCCAGCAGCTTTTTGGGAGAGACCCAGTACTTC.

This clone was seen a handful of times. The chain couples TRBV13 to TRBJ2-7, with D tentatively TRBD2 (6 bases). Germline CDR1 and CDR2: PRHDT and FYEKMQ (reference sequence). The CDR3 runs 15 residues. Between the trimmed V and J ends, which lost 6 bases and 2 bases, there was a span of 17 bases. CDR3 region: CASRPLGGAAYEQYF. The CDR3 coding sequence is TGTGCCAGCAGGCCATTGGGCGGGGCCGCCTACGAGCAGTACTTC.

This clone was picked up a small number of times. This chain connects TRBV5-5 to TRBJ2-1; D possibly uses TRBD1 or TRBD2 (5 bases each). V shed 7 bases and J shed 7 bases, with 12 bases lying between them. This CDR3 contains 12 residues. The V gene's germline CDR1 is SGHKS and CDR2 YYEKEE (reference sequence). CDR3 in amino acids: CASLRGLNEQFF. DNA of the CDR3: TGTGCCAGCTTGAGGGGTCTAAATGAGCAGTTCTTC.

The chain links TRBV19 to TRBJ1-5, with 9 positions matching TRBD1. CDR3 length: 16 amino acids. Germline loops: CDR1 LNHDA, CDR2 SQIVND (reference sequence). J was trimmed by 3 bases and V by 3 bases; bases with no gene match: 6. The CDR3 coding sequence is TGTGCCAGTAGTATGGGACAGGGATTTAACAATCAGCCCCAGCATTTT. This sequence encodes CASSMGQGFNNQPQHF.

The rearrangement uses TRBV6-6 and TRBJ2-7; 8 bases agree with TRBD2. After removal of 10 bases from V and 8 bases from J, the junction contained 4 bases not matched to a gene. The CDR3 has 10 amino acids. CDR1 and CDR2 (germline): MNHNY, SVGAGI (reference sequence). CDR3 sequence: CATRGAQQYF. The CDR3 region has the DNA TGTGCCACGCGGGGGGCCCAGCAGTACTTC.

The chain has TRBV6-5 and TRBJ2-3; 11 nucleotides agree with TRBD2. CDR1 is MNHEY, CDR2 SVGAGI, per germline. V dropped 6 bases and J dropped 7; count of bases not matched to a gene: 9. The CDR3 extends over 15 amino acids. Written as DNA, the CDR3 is TGTGCCAGCAGGCCTGAACTAGCGGGGGTTCATACGCAGTATTTT. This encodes CASRPELAGVHTQYF.

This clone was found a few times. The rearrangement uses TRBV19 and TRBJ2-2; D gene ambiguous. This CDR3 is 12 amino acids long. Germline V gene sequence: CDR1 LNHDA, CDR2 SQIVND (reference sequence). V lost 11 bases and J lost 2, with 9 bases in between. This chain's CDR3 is CASWGNTGELFF. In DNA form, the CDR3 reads TGTGCCTCGTGGGGAAACACCGGGGAGCTGTTTTTT.

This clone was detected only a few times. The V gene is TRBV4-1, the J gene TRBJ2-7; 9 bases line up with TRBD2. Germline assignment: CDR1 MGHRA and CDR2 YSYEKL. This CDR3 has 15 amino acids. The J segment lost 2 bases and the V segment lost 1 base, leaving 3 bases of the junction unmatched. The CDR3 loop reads CASSQGLAEAYEQYF. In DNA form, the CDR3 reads TGCGCCAGCAGCCAAGGACTAGCGGAAGCCTACGAGCAGTACTTC.

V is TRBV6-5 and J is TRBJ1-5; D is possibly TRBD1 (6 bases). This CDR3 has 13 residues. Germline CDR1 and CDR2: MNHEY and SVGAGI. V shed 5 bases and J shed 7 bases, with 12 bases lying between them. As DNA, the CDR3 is TGTGCCAGCAGTCCTCAGGGGCTCCAGCCCCAGCATTTT. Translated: CASSPQGLQPQHF.

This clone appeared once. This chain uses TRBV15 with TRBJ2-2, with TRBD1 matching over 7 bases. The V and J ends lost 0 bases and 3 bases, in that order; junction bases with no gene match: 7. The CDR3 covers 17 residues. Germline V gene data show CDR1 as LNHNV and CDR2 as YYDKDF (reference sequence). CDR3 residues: CATSRDRQGPHTGELFF. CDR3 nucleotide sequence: TGTGCCACCAGCAGAGACCGACAGGGCCCGCACACCGGGGAGCTGTTTTTT.

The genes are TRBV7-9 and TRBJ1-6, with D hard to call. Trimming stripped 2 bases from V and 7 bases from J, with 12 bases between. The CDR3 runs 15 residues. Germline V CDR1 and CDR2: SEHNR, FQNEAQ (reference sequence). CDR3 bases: TGTGCCAGCAGCTTACCCACCAACGAAAATTCACCCCTCCACTTT. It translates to CASSLPTNENSPLHF.

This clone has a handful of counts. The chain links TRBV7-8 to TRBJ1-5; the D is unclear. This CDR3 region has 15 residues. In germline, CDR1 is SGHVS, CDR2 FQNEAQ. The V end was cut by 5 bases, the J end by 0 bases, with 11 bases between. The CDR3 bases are TGTGCCAGCAGCCCCGAGGACGGTAGCAATCAGCCCCAGCATTTT. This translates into CASSPEDGSNQPQHF.

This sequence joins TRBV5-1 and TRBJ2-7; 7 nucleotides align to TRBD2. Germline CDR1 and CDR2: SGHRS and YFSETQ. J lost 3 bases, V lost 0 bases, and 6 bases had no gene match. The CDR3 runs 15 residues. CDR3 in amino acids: CASSLVAGEIYEQYF. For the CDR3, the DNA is TGCGCCAGCAGCTTGGTGGCGGGGGAGATCTACGAGCAGTACTTC.

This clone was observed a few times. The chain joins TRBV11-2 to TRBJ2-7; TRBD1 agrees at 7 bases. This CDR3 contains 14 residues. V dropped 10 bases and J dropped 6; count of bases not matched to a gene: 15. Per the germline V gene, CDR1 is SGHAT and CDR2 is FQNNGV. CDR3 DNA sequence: TGTGCCATTGGGGACAGCGTGTTCCTTGGCGAGCAGTACTTC. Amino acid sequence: CAIGDSVFLGEQYF.

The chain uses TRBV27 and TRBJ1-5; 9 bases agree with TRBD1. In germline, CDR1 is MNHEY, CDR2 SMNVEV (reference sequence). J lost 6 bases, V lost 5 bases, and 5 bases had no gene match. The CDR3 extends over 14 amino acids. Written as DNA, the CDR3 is TGTGCCAGCAGTCAAGACAGGGGGATTCAGCCCCAGCATTTT. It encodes CASSQDRGIQPQHF.

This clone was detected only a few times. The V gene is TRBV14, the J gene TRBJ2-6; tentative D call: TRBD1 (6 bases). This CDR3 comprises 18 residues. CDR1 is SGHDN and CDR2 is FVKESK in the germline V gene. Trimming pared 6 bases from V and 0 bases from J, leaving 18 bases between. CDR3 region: CASSPETGFHSGANVLTF. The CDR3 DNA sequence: TGTGCCAGCAGTCCGGAAACAGGGTTTCACTCTGGGGCCAACGTCCTGACTTTC.

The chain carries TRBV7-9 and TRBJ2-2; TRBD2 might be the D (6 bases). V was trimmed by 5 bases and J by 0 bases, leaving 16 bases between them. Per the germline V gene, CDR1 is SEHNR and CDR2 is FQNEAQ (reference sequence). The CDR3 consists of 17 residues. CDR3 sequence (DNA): TGTGCCAGCAGCACTTGCGTCGGGAGACCGAACACCGGGGAGCTGTTTTTT. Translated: CASSTCVGRPNTGELFF.

CDR3 in amino acids: CASSLGTAPYEQYF. As DNA, the CDR3 is TGTGCCAGCAGCTTGGGGACGGCTCCCTACGAGCAGTACTTC. This chain connects TRBV5-6 to TRBJ2-7; D unresolved. The germline gives CDR1 SGHDT, CDR2 YYEEEE. The CDR3 covers 14 residues. V shed 0 bases and J shed 2 bases, with 9 bases lying between them.

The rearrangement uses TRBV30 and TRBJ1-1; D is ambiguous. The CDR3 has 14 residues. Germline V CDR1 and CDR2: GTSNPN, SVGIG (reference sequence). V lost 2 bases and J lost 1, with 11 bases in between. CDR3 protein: CAWSLRASNTEAFF. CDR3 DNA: TGTGCCTGGAGTCTACGGGCGTCGAACACTGAAGCTTTCTTT.